This is a list of T cell receptor beta chains from one sample in a study of T cell changes during pregnancy in multiple sclerosis. Clones were sequenced by immunoSEQ multiplex PCR, and TCRdb holds only the in-frame ones, with some missing. The table has more than 45,000 clones, around 92% seen once; the top ten hold 0.91%. The material sequenced was CD4+ T cells from peripheral blood mononuclear cells, taken in the second trimester of pregnancy. These receptors originate from a female donor in good health, enrolled as a control in a pregnancy study. CDR3s include the opening cysteine and the closing phenylalanine or tryptophan. D genes are given only for firm matches.

j_call,v_call,d_call,cdr3_nt,cdr3_aa
TRBJ1-2,TRBV29-1,.,TGCAGCGTTGACCAGGGTCACTATGGCTACACCTTC,CSVDQGHYGYTF
TRBJ2-5,TRBV20-1,.,TGCAGTGCTAGCGACCAAGAGACCCAGTACTTC,CSASDQETQYF
TRBJ2-6,TRBV5-1,.,TGCGCCAGCAGCTTGGGGGCCCACTCTGGGGCCAACGTCCTGACTTTC,CASSLGAHSGANVLTF
TRBJ2-1,TRBV15,TRBD2,TGTGCCACCAGCAGAGGCACTAGCGGAACAACCTACAATGAGCAGTTCTTC,CATSRGTSGTTYNEQFF
TRBJ2-1,TRBV15,TRBD2,TGTGCCACCAGCAGAGATAGCGGGACTTACAATGAGCAGTTCTTC,CATSRDSGTYNEQFF
TRBJ2-1,TRBV19,TRBD1,TGTGCCAGTAGTATCGGGACAGGCAACTACAATGAGCAGTTCTTC,CASSIGTGNYNEQFF
TRBJ2-4,TRBV9,.,TGTGCCAGCAGCGTAGACGACATAGCCAAAAACATTCAGTACTTC,CASSVDDIAKNIQYF
TRBJ2-1,TRBV2,TRBD2,TGTGCCAGCAGTGGAGTCCGGGGGGGACCCTACAATGAGCAGTTCTTC,CASSGVRGGPYNEQFF
TRBJ1-1,TRBV14,TRBD1,TGTGCCAGCAGCCTTGGGACAGGGCTTGAAGCTTTCTTT,CASSLGTGLEAFF
TRBJ2-5,TRBV5-1,TRBD1,TGCGCCAGCAGCACCTGGACAGGTTCCCAAGAGACCCAGTACTTC,CASSTWTGSQETQYF
TRBJ2-2,TRBV30,TRBD2,TGTGCCTGGAGTGTAACGGTAGCGGGAATCCGGGAGGGGGAGCTGTTTTTT,CAWSVTVAGIREGELFF
TRBJ1-1,TRBV4-1,.,TGCGCCAGCAGCCAAGTATTCAAGTACAGTCGCTCGAACACTGAAGCTTTCTTT,CASSQVFKYSRSNTEAFF